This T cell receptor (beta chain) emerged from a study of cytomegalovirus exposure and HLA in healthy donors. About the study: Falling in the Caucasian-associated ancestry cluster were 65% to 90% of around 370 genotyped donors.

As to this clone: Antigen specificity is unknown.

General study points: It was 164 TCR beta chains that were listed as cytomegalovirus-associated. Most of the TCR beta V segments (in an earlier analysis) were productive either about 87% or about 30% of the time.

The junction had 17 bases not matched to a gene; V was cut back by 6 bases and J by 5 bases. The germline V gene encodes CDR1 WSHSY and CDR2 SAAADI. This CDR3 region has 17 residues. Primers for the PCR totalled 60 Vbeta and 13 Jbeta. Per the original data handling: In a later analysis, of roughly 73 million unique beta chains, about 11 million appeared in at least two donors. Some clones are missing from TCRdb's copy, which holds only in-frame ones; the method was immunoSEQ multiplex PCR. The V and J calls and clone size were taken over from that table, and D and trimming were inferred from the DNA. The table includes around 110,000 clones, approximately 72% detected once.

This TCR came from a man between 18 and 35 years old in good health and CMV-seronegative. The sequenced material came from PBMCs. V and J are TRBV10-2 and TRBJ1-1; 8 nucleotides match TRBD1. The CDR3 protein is CASRETGAGLSVTEAFF. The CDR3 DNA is TGCGCCAGCAGGGAGACAGGGGCCGGATTGAGTGTAACTGAAGCTTTCTTT.